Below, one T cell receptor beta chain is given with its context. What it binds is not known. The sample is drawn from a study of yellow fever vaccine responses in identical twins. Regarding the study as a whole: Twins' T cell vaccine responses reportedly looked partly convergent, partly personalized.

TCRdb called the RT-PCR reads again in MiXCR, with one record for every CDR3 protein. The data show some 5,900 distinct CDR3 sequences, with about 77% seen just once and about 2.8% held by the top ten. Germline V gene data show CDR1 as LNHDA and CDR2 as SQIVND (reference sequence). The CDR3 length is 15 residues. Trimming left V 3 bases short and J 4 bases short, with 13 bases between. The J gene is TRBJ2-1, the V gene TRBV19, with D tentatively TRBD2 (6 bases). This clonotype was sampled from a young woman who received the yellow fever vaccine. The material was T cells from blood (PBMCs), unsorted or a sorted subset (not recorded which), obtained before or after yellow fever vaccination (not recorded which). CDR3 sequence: CASSISSGPYNEQFF. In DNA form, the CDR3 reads TGTGCCAGTAGTATTAGCAGCGGGCCGTACAATGAGCAGTTCTTC.